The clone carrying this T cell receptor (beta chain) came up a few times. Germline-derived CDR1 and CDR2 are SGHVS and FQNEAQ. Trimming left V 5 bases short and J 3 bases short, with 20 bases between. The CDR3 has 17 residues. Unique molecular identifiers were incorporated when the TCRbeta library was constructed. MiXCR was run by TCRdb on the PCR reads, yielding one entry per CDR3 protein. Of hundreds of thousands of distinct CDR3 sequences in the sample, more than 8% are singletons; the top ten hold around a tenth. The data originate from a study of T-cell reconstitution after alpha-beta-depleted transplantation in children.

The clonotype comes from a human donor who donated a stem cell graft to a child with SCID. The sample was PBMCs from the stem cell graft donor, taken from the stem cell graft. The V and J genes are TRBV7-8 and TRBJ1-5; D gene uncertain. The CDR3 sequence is CASSIRNSPLVNQPQHF. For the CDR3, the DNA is TGTGCCAGCAGCATTCGTAACAGCCCCCTCGTCAATCAGCCCCAGCATTTT.